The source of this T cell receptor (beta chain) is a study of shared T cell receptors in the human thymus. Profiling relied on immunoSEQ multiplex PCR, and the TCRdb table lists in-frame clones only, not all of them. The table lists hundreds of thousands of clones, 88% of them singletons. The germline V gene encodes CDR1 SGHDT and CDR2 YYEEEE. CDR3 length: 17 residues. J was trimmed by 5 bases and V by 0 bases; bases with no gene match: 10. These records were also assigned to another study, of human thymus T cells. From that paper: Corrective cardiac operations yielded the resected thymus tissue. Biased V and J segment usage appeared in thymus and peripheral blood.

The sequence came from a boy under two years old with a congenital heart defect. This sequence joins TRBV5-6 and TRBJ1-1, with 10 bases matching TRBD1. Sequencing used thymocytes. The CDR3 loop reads CASSLGTGGRLSTEAFF. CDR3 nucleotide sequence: TGTGCCAGCAGCTTGGGGACAGGGGGGAGATTGAGTACTGAAGCTTTCTTT.